The TCR beta chain described here comes from a study of cytomegalovirus exposure and HLA in healthy donors. The CDR3 runs to 14 residues. V lost 6 bases, J lost 3 bases, and 14 bases lay in between. Germline V lookup: CDR1 MNHEY, CDR2 SVGAGI. This clone was detected once. No antigen is known for it. Data came from immunoSEQ multiplex PCR; TCRdb stores just in-frame clones and leaves some out. The sample shows fewer than 350,000 clones, roughly 88% of them seen only once. General study findings and limits: Altogether, 150 to 200 TCR beta chains were recorded as cytomegalovirus-associated.

This clonotype was sampled from a woman under 30 in good health and CMV-seronegative. Sequences were obtained from PBMCs. The chain employs TRBV6-5 and TRBJ1-2, with D possibly being TRBD1 (5 bases). CDR3 in amino acids: CASSPARVDYGYTF. DNA of the CDR3: TGTGCCAGCAGCCCGGCCAGGGTGGACTATGGCTACACCTTC.